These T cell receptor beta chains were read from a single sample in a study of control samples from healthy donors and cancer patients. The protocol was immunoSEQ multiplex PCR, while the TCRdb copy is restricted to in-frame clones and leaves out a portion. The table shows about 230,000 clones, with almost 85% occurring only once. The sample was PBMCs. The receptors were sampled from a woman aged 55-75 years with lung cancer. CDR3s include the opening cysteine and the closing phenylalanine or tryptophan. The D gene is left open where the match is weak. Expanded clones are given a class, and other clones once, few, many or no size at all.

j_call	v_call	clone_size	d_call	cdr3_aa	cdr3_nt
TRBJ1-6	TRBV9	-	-	CASSVGQGRSYNSPLHF	TGTGCCAGCAGCGTTGGTCAGGGAAGGTCCTATAATTCACCCCTCCACTTT
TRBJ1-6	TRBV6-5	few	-	CATKTGPNSPLHF	TGTGCCACCAAGACAGGACCCAATTCACCCCTCCACTTT
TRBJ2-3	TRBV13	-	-	CASTRTIRTDTQYF	TGTGCCAGCACCAGGACTATTCGCACAGATACGCAGTATTTT
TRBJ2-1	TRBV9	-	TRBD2	CASSARASGGAYNEQFF	TGTGCCAGCAGCGCCCGTGCTAGCGGGGGGGCGTACAATGAGCAGTTCTTC
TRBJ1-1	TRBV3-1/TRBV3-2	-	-	CASSQHPGYVAFF	TGTGCCAGCAGCCAGCATCCGGGGTATGTAGCTTTCTTT
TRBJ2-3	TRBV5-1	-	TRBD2	CATTRLAGGVDTQYF	TGCGCCACCACCCGACTAGCGGGAGGTGTAGATACGCAGTATTTT
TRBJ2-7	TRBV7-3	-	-	CASSLVTGEPDEQYF	TGTGCCAGCAGCTTAGTGACCGGGGAGCCGGACGAGCAGTACTTC
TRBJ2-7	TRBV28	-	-	CASSGLRTPAKYF	TGTGCCAGCAGTGGCCTACGAACCCCCGCCAAGTACTTC
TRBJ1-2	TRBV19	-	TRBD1	CASSTIGQGLGGYTF	TGTGCCAGTAGTACCATCGGACAGGGCTTGGGTGGCTACACCTTC
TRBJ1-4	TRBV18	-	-	CASSPAAPGVTNEKLFF	TGTGCCAGCTCACCAGCGGCCCCAGGGGTAACTAATGAAAAACTGTTTTTT
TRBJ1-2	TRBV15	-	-	CATRRGGNYGYTF	TGTGCCACCAGACGCGGGGGTAACTATGGCTACACCTTC
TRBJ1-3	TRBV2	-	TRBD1	CASRQGGNTIYF	TGTGCCAGCAGACAGGGGGGAAACACCATATATTTT
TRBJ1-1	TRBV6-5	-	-	CASRWGAETEAFF	TGTGCCAGCAGGTGGGGGGCAGAGACTGAAGCTTTCTTT
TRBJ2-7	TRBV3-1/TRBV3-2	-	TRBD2	CASSRQLAGGPYEQYF	TGTGCCAGCAGCCGACAACTAGCGGGAGGGCCTTACGAGCAGTACTTC
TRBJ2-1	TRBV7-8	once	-	CASSSTGVGFEQFF	TGTGCCAGCAGCTCAACGGGTGTGGGATTCGAGCAGTTCTTC
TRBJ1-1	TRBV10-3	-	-	CAISGPEGTEAFF	TGTGCCATCAGTGGTCCGGAGGGCACTGAAGCTTTCTTT
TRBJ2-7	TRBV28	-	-	CASSLWAGSYEQYF	TGTGCCAGCAGTTTATGGGCAGGGTCGTACGAGCAGTACTTC
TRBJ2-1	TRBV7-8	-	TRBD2	CASSLASSGGYEQFF	TGTGCCAGCAGCTTAGCATCTAGCGGGGGATATGAGCAGTTCTTC
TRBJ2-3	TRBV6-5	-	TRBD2	CASMGLDLDTQYF	TGTGCCAGCATGGGACTAGATCTAGATACGCAGTATTTT
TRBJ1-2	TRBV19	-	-	CASSAGLNYGYTF	TGTGCCAGTAGTGCCGGACTTAACTATGGCTACACCTTC
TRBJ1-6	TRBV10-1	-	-	CASSGQQNSPLHF	TGCGCCAGCAGTGGACAGCAAAATTCACCCCTCCACTTT
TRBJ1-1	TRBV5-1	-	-	CASSLYSNTEAFF	TGCGCCAGCAGCTTGTACAGCAACACTGAAGCTTTCTTT
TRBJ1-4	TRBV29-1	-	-	CSVTTQTNEKLFF	TGCAGCGTCACTACACAGACTAATGAAAAACTGTTTTTT
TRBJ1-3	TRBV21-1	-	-	CASSKKNTIYF	TGTGCCAGCAGCAAAAAAAACACCATATATTTT
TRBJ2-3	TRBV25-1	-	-	CASSDVRMTDTQYF	TGTGCCAGCAGTGATGTTAGGATGACAGATACGCAGTATTTT
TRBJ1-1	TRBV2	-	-	CASMTSRNTEAFF	TGTGCCAGCATGACGTCCAGGAACACTGAAGCTTTCTTT
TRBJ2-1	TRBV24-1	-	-	CATSDINEQFF	TGTGCCACCAGTGACATCAATGAGCAGTTCTTC
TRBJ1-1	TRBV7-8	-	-	CASSFRVGDTEAFF	TGTGCCAGCAGCTTCAGGGTCGGGGACACTGAAGCTTTCTTT
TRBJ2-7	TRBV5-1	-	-	CASSLPPLYEQYF	TGCGCCAGCAGCCTGCCCCCCCTCTACGAGCAGTACTTC
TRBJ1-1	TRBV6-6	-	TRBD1	CASSQEGQPTEAFF	TGTGCCAGCAGTCAAGAGGGACAGCCCACTGAAGCTTTCTTT
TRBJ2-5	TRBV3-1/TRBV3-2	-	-	CASSQGRGSETQYF	TGTGCCAGCAGCCAAGGGAGGGGGTCAGAGACCCAGTACTTC
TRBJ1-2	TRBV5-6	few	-	CASSFQARLAGYTF	TGTGCCAGCAGCTTTCAGGCTCGCTTGGCTGGCTACACCTTC
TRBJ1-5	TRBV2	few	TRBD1	CASSRDRDQPQHF	TGTGCCAGCAGTCGGGACAGGGATCAGCCCCAGCATTTT
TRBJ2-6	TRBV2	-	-	CAIERSSGANVLTF	TGTGCCATAGAAAGAAGCTCTGGGGCCAACGTCCTGACTTTC
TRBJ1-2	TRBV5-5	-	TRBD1	CASSLRPGGSYGYTF	TGTGCCAGCAGCTTGCGGCCAGGGGGCAGCTATGGCTACACCTTC
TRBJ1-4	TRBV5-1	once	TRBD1	CASSLGQGVDEKLFF	TGCGCCAGCAGCTTGGGACAGGGCGTCGATGAAAAACTGTTTTTT
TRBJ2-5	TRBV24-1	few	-	CATSDPGTSVEETQYF	TGTGCCACCAGTGATCCCGGGACCTCGGTCGAAGAGACCCAGTACTTC
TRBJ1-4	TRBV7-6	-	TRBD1	CASSSPQGAANEKLFF	TGTGCCAGCAGCTCCCCACAGGGGGCTGCTAATGAAAAACTGTTTTTT
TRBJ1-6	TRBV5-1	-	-	CASKSTSGLDSPLHF	TGCGCCAGCAAGTCTACTTCAGGGTTGGATTCACCCCTCCACTTT
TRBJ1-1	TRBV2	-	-	CASSSDYNTEAFF	TGTGCCAGCAGTTCAGACTACAACACTGAAGCTTTCTTT